This TCR beta chain comes out of a study of shared clonotypes between healthy human individuals. Study-wide points: Specimens sampled were limited to blood, with tissue repertoires likely differing.

The V and J ends lost 2 bases and 10 bases respectively, with 9 bases between them. This CDR3 contains 11 residues. Germline values: CDR1 SEHNR, CDR2 FQNEAQ (reference sequence). Selected positively for CCR7 and CD45RO-negative, naive CD8 cells excluded terminally differentiated effector memory CD45RA+ cells. All participating donors were Caucasian adults from Nashville, Tennessee. A note on this clone: Antigen: not known.

Profiling relied on immunoSEQ multiplex PCR, and the TCRdb table lists in-frame clones only, not all of them. The table records approximately 590,000 clones, just under 97% of them present only once. The chain joins TRBV7-9 to TRBJ2-7; the D is unclear. Sequencing was carried out using naive CD8+ T cells sorted from blood. This TCR came from a woman aged 25 to 39 in good health. CDR3 amino acids: CASSLTPAQYF. The CDR3 bases are TGTGCCAGCAGCTTAACCCCGGCCCAGTACTTC.